This TCR beta chain was identified during a study of blood T cell repertoires in COVID-19. CDR3 length: 18 amino acids. CDR1 is SEHNR and CDR2 is FQNEAQ in the germline V gene (reference sequence). After removal of 1 base from V and 0 bases from J, the junction contained 8 bases not matched to a gene. TCRdb's copy holds only in-frame clones and misses some; the assay was immunoSEQ multiplex PCR. This sample has about 280,000 clones; 80% to 90% occur once, and the top ten carry roughly 9.4%. This TCR came from a woman in her forties or fifties who had recovered from COVID-19. Specimen: peripheral blood. The chain carries TRBV7-9 and TRBJ2-3, with TRBD2 identical over 9 bases. In nucleotides, the CDR3 is TGTGCCAGCAGCTTAGGTGATGCGGCGGGGGGGAGCACAGATACGCAGTATTTT. Protein: CASSLGDAAGGSTDTQYF.